This paragraph reports one T cell receptor (beta chain). Assay used: immunoSEQ multiplex PCR; TCRdb lists only in-frame clones, some missing. The table has roughly 43,000 clones, 89% seen once. This specimen belongs to a study of T cell changes during pregnancy in multiple sclerosis. The origin of this receptor is a female donor with multiple sclerosis, enrolled in a pregnancy study. The sequencing used CD4+ T cells from peripheral blood mononuclear cells, collected after pregnancy.

The CDR3 DNA reads TGTGCCAGCAGCCACGGGGAGGGGCAGGGAAACACCATATATTTT. Translation: CASSHGEGQGNTIYF. The chain is built from TRBV9 and TRBJ1-3, with D maybe TRBD1 (5 bases). The germline V gene has CDR1 SGDLS and CDR2 YYNGEE. V dropped 4 bases and J dropped 4 bases, with 15 bases sitting between them. This CDR3 has 15 residues.